The 6 T cell receptor beta chains given below trace back to one sample, sequenced in a study of T cells in women clearing cervical HPV infection. Only in-frame clones appear in the TCRdb table, and some are missing; sequencing was by immunoSEQ multiplex PCR. The data include approximately 12,000 clones; the top ten clones carry approximately 9.3%. Sequenced: blood buffy coat. The receptors shown here come from a woman aged 18 to 69 with a cervical HPV16 infection that either progressed to CIN3+ or cleared (not recorded which).

Concerning this clone itself: The junction does not match germline at one end; this may be a read error. Read data end 3 residues before the CDR3 end; the end is taken from the germline J gene. Within the sample, other DNA sequences also encode this same CDR3. This rearrangement joins TRBV19 to TRBJ1-3, with D maybe TRBD1 (5 bases). The CDR3 contains 13 residues. Looked up from germline, CDR1 is LNHDA and CDR2 is SQIVND (reference sequence). Partial CDR3 DNA: TGTGCCAGTAAAACAGGAATGGAAAACACA. Amino acids: CASKTGMENT. The full CDR3 sequence reads CASKTGMENTIYF.

Points on this clone: The CDR3 extends 3 residues past the end of the read, so its final part is completed from the germline J gene. The J gene is TRBJ1-3, the V gene TRBV19; no definite D call. CDR1 is LNHDA, CDR2 SQIVND, per germline (reference sequence). The ends were cut back, 9 bases at V and 0 bases at J, with 6 bases in the middle. CDR3 length equals 12 residues. The sequenced CDR3 bases are TGTGCCAGCAGGAGCTCTGGAAACACC. Residues: CASRSSGNT. The full-length CDR3 reads as CASRSSGNTIYF.

CDR3 DNA, as far as it was read: TGTGCCAGCAGCTTAGGGCGGGACGAG. Its protein product is CASSLGRDE. The complete CDR3 sequence is CASSLGRDEQYF. The rearrangement links TRBV7-9 to TRBJ2-7; D is perhaps TRBD2 (5 bases). The DNA ends 3 residues before the CDR3 does, and the rest of the CDR3 is filled in from the germline J gene. CDR1 is SEHNR, CDR2 FQNEAQ, per germline (reference sequence). This CDR3 has 12 amino acids. Trimming took 1 base from V and 5 from J, leaving 6 bases between them.

A note on this clone: The CDR3 goes on 3 residues after the read ends, and that part is filled in from the germline J gene. The V call is TRBV2, the J call TRBJ1-5, with TRBD1 matching 9 bases. With V trimmed by 4 bases and J by 6 bases, 4 bases remained unmatched. CDR1 is SNHLY and CDR2 is FYNNEI in the germline V gene. The CDR3 totals 14 residues. CDR3 residues: CASSGGQGIQPQHF. Partial CDR3 DNA: TGTGCCAGCAGTGGGGGACAGGGAATTCAGCCC.

Of note for this clone: The read ends 3 residues early relative to the CDR3; the germline J gene fills the gap. This chain links TRBV7-2 with TRBJ1-6; 8 nucleotides align to TRBD1. The germline V gene has CDR1 SGHTA and CDR2 FQGNSA. The ends lost 5 bases at V and 8 bases at J; junction bases unmatched: 5. This CDR3 is 14 amino acids long. Incomplete CDR3 DNA: TGTGCCAGCAGCCGGGACAGGACAGATTCACCC. Its protein is CASSRDRTDSP. The full CDR3 protein reads CASSRDRTDSPLHF.

As regards this clone: The CDR3 is cut off 3 residues early in the read; its end comes from the germline J gene. V and J are TRBV7-2 and TRBJ2-3, with a tentative D call TRBD1 (6 bases). The CDR3 has 13 residues. Germline CDR1 SGHTA, CDR2 FQGNSA. The CDR3 DNA, read in part, is TGTGCCAGCAGCTTAGACCTCCCAGGGGCG. This gives the protein CASSLDLPGA. The full CDR3 protein is CASSLDLPGAQYF.